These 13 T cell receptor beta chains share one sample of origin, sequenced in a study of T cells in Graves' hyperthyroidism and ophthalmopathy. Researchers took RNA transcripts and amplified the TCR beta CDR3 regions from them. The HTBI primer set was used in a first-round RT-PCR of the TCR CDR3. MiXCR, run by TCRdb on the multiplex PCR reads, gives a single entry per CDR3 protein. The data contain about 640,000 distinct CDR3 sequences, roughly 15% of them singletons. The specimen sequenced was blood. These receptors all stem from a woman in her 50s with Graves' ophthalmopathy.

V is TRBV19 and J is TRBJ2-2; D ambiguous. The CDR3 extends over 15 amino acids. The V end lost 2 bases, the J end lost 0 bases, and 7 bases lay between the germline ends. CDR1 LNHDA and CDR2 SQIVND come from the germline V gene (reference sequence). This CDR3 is CASSITGANTGELFF. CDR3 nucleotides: TGTGCCAGTAGTATAACCGGTGCGAACACCGGGGAGCTGTTTTTT.

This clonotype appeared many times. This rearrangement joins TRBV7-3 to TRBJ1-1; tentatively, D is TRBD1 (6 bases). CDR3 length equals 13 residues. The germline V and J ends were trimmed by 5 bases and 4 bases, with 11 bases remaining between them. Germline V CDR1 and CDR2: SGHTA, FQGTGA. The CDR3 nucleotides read TGTGCCAGCAGCCGGGGGCAGGGCACTGAAGCTTTCTTT. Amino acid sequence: CASSRGQGTEAFF.

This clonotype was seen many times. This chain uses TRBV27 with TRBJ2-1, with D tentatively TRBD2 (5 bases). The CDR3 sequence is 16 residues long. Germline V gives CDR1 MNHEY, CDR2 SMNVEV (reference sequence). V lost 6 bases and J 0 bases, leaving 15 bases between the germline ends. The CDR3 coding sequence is TGTGCCAGCAGCCGCCCCCAGCGGAACTCCTACAATGAGCAGTTCTTC. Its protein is CASSRPQRNSYNEQFF.

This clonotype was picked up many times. The CDR3 bases are TGTGCCAGCAGCTTAGGAGACAGGGGATTATACTCTGGGGCCAACGTCCTGACTTTC. Translated: CASSLGDRGLYSGANVLTF. This chain links TRBV7-9 with TRBJ2-6, with TRBD1 matching 8 bases. CDR3 size: 19 residues. CDR1 is SEHNR, CDR2 FQNEAQ, per germline (reference sequence). Trimming took 1 base from V and 0 from J; bases not matched to a gene: 8.

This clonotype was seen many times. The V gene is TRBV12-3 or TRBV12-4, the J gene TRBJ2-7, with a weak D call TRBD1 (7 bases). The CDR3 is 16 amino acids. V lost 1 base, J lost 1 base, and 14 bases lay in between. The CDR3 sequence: CASSLVETGTSYEQYF. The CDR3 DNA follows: TGTGCCAGCAGTTTAGTTGAGACAGGGACTTCCTACGAGCAGTACTTC.

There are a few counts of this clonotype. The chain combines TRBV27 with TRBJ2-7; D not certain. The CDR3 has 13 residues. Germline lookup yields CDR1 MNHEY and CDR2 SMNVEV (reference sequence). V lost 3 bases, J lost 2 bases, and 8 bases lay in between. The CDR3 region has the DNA TGTGCCAGCAGTTTTAACCCTACCTACGAGCAGTACTTC. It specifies CASSFNPTYEQYF.

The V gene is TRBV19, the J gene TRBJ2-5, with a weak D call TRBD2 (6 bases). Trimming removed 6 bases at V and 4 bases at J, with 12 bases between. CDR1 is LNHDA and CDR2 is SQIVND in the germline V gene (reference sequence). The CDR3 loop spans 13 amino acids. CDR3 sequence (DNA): TGTGCCAGTAGCCGGGAGTTAGGAGAGACCCAGTACTTC. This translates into CASSRELGETQYF.

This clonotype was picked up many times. The CDR3 region is CASSPTEGEAFF. The DNA for the CDR3 is TGTGCCAGCTCACCCACTGAAGGTGAAGCTTTCTTT. The chain joins TRBV18 to TRBJ1-1; D gene unclear. Germline-derived CDR1 and CDR2 are KGHSH and LQKENI. The CDR3 is 12 amino acids. Trimming shortened V by 3 bases and J by 7 bases, and 9 bases separated the two germline ends.

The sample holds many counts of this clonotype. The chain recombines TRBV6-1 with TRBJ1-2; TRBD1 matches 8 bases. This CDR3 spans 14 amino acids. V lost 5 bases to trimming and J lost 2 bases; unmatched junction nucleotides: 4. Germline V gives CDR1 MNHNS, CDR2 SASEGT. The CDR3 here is CASSTGTGNYGYTF. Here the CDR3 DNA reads TGTGCCAGCAGTACAGGGACAGGAAACTATGGCTACACCTTC.

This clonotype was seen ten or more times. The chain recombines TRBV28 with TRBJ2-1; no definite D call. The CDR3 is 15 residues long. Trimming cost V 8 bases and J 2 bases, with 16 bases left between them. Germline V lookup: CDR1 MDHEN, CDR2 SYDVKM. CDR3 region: CASLQVGITYNEQFF. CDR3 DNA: TGTGCCAGCCTGCAGGTGGGGATCACCTACAATGAGCAGTTCTTC.

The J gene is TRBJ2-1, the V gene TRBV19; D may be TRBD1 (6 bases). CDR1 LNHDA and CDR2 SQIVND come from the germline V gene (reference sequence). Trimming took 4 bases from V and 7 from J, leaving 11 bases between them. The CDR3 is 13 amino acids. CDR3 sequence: CASSKGTLNEQFF. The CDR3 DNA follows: TGTGCCAGTAGTAAGGGGACACTAAATGAGCAGTTCTTC.

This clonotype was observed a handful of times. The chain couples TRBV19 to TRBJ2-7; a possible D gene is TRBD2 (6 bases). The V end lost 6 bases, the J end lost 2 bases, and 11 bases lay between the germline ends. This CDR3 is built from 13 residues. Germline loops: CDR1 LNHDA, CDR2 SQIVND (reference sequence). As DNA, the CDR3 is TGTGCCAGTAGAGTGGAGGGAGCCTACGAGCAGTACTTC. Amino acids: CASRVEGAYEQYF. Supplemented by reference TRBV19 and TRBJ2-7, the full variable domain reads DGGITQSPKYLFRKEGQNVTLSCEQNLNHDAMYWYRQDPGQGLRLIYYSQIVNDFQKGDIAEGYSVSREKKESFPLTVTSAQKNPTAFYLCASRVEGAYEQYFGPGTRLTVT.

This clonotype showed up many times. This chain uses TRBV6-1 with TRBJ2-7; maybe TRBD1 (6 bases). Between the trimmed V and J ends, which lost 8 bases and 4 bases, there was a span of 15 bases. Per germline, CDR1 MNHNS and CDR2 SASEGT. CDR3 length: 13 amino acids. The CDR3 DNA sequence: TGTGCCAGCGGGACATGGGGTGGTTACGAGCAGTACTTC. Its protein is CASGTWGGYEQYF.